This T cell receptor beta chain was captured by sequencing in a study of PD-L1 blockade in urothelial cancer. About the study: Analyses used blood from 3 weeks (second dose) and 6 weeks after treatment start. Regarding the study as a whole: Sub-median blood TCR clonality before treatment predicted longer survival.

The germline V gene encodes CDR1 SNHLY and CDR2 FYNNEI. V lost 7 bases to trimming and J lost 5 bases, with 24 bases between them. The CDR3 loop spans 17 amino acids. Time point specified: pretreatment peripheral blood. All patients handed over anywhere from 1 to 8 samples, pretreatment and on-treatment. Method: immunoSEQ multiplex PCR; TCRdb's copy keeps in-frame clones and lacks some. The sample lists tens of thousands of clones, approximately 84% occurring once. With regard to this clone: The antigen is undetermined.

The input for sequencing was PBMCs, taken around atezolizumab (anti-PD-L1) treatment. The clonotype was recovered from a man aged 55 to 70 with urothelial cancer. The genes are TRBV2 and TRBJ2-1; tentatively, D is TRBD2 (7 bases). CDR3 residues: CASKTTRGLADHNEQFF. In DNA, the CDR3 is TGTGCCAGCAAGACGACCCGGGGGCTAGCGGATCACAATGAGCAGTTCTTC.